The 17 T cell receptor beta chains below come from one sample, sequenced in a study of control samples from healthy donors and cancer patients (dated by TCRdb to the early 2020s). The library was obtained by the immunoSEQ multiplex PCR assay. TCRdb mirrors the immuneACCESS table, restricted to in-frame sequences. Some clones are absent from its copies; in checked studies, under half trace to an unresolved V gene, and the reason for the others is unknown. For this sample there are some 89,000 clones; about 84% appear just once. Clones ranked in the top ten supply more than 2% of the sample. The sequencing sample was made of blood. These receptors all stem from a middle-aged woman in good health.

The chain links TRBV12-3 or TRBV12-4 to TRBJ1-2, with a possible D match to TRBD1 (6 bases). V dropped 2 bases and J dropped 8 bases, with 12 bases sitting between them. This CDR3 has 13 amino acids. The CDR3 loop reads CASSLRRGVGYTF. The CDR3 coding sequence is TGTGCCAGCAGTTTACGTAGGGGGGTGGGCTACACCTTC.

The chain has TRBV19 and TRBJ2-5; D is uncertain. Germline lookup yields CDR1 LNHDA and CDR2 SQIVND (reference sequence). The CDR3 length is 13 residues. V lost 4 bases to trimming and J lost 4 bases, with 10 bases between them. CDR3 coding DNA: TGTGCCAGTAGTAAGGGCCATGGAGAGACCCAGTACTTC. Translating gives CASSKGHGETQYF.

J is TRBJ1-2 and V is TRBV19; 9 bases fit TRBD1. Germline V CDR1 and CDR2: LNHDA, SQIVND (reference sequence). The trim removed 0 bases at V and 2 bases at J, leaving 7 bases unmatched. The CDR3 is 17 residues long. CDR3 protein: CASSIDGTGIWNYGYTF. CDR3 in DNA: TGTGCCAGTAGTATAGATGGGACAGGGATTTGGAACTATGGCTACACCTTC.

The rearrangement links TRBV3-1 (or the pseudogene TRBV3-2) to TRBJ2-3; 10 nucleotides align to TRBD2. J lost 0 bases, V lost 3 bases, and 9 bases had no gene match. The CDR3 contains 18 residues. CDR1 and CDR2 from the germline V gene are LGHDT and YNNKEL (reference sequence). CDR3 DNA: TGTGCCAGCAGCCATCCCATTCTAGCGGGGGAGAGCACAGATACGCAGTATTTT. The encoded protein is CASSHPILAGESTDTQYF.

J is TRBJ2-7 and V is TRBV20-1; D ambiguous. Germline CDR1 is DFQATT and CDR2 is SNEGSKA (reference sequence). The CDR3 spans 11 residues. V was clipped by 0 bases and J by 4 bases, with 4 bases between them. The CDR3 sequence is CSARDQYEQYF. Here the CDR3 DNA reads TGCAGTGCTAGAGATCAATACGAGCAGTACTTC.

The CDR3 DNA reads TGTGCCAGCTCACCACAACGGTTCCCCGGAGGTGGAAACACCATATATTTT. This codes for CASSPQRFPGGGNTIYF. This sequence joins TRBV18 and TRBJ1-3; D unclear. The CDR3 extends over 17 amino acids. V was cut by 1 base and J by 3 bases, with 16 bases left in between. Germline assignment: CDR1 KGHSH and CDR2 LQKENI. The whole variable domain, remainder taken from reference TRBV18 and TRBJ1-3, is NAGVMQNPRHLVRRRGQEARLRCSPMKGHSHVYWYRQLPEEGLKFMVYLQKENIIDESGMPKERFSAEFPKEGPSILRIQQVVRGDSAAYFCASSPQRFPGGGNTIYFGEGSWLTVV.

J is TRBJ1-1 and V is TRBV19; the D gene is possibly TRBD1 (5 bases). This CDR3 contains 13 residues. Germline V gene data show CDR1 as LNHDA and CDR2 as SQIVND (reference sequence). V shed 5 bases and J shed 7 bases, with 14 bases lying between them. In DNA, the CDR3 is TGTGCCAGTAGTGGATCGGGGGGGGTTGAAGCTTTCTTT. Its translation: CASSGSGGVEAFF.

The CDR3 loop is CATSDRAANYGYTF. The CDR3, as DNA: TGTGCCACCAGTGACCGGGCAGCTAACTATGGCTACACCTTC. This chain joins TRBV24-1 and TRBJ1-2; D is uncertain. The V end lost 4 bases, the J end lost 0 bases, and 8 bases lay between the germline ends. CDR3 length: 14 residues. Germline V CDR1 and CDR2: KGHDR, SFDVKD.

J is TRBJ2-5 and V is TRBV29-1; 9 nucleotides match TRBD1. The junction had 4 bases not matched to a gene; V was cut back by 3 bases and J by 5 bases. From germline, CDR1 is SQVTM and CDR2 ANQGSEA. CDR3 size: 13 residues. CDR3 sequence reads: CSVDRGQGETQYF. CDR3 bases: TGCAGCGTTGATCGGGGACAGGGCGAGACCCAGTACTTC. Filled out from reference TRBV29-1 and TRBJ2-5, the complete variable domain reads SAVISQKPSRDICQRGTSLTIQCQVDSQVTMMFWYRQQPGQSLTLIATANQGSEATYESGFVIDKFPISRPNLTFSTLTVSNMSPEDSSIYLCSVDRGQGETQYFGPGTRLLVL.

The V gene is TRBV9, the J gene TRBJ1-3, with D tentatively TRBD1 (5 bases). This CDR3 region has 15 residues. V lost 0 bases to trimming and J lost 2 bases, with 9 bases between them. CDR1 and CDR2 from the germline V gene are SGDLS and YYNGEE. The CDR3 loop reads CASSVAAGPGNTIYF. CDR3 in DNA: TGTGCCAGCAGCGTAGCCGCAGGGCCTGGAAACACCATATATTTT.

The rearrangement joins TRBV6-6 to TRBJ2-7; tentative D call: TRBD1 (6 bases). The CDR3 has 14 amino acids. Germline CDR1 is MNHNY and CDR2 is SVGAGI (reference sequence). The germline V and J ends were trimmed by 6 bases and 6 bases, with 18 bases remaining between them. The CDR3 nucleotides read TGTGCCAGCAGGCCAGGGGAATTAAGTCCCGAGCAGTACTTC. It is translated as CASRPGELSPEQYF.

The chain links TRBV5-8 to TRBJ1-5; D remains unclear. The CDR3 loop spans 14 amino acids. Between the trimmed V and J ends, which lost 4 bases and 2 bases, there was a span of 10 bases. CDR1 SGHTS and CDR2 YDEGEE come from the germline V gene. CDR3 nucleotide sequence: TGTGCCAGCAGCCGTTACAGTGGCAATCAGCCCCAGCATTTT. Translation: CASSRYSGNQPQHF. Together with reference TRBV5-8 and TRBJ1-5, the CDR3 gives the full variable domain: EAGVTQSPTHLIKTRGQQATLRCSPISGHTSVYWYQQALGLGLQFLLWYDEGEERNRGNFPPRFSGRQFPNYSSELNVNALELEDSALYLCASSRYSGNQPQHFGDGTRLSIL.

The V call is TRBV12-3 or TRBV12-4, the J call TRBJ1-2; 8 bases line up with TRBD1. Losses at the gene ends were 5 bases for V and 9 bases for J; bases not matched to a gene: 5. The CDR3 consists of 12 residues. CDR3 residues: CASSPDRESYTF. The CDR3 DNA is TGTGCCAGCAGTCCGGACAGGGAAAGCTACACCTTC.

V is TRBV5-4 and J is TRBJ2-5; 9 nucleotides agree with TRBD2. The germline V gene encodes CDR1 SGHNT and CDR2 YYREEE (reference sequence). The trim removed 0 bases at V and 5 bases at J, leaving 14 bases unmatched. This CDR3 is built from 18 residues. The CDR3 DNA follows: TGTGCCAGCAGCTTGGGGTTTAGCGGGGGACCCTCGGGGGAGACCCAGTACTTC. Translated, it gives CASSLGFSGGPSGETQYF.

DNA for the CDR3: TGTGCCAGCAGTGAACACCGAACTGCCGACAGCAGATTCACTGAAGCTTTCTTT. This sequence encodes CASSEHRTADSRFTEAFF. This sequence joins TRBV25-1 and TRBJ1-1; D is possibly TRBD1 (5 bases). CDR1 is MGHDK, CDR2 SYGVNS, per germline. Trimming stripped 2 bases from V and 4 bases from J, with 23 bases between. The CDR3 totals 18 residues. The full variable domain, rest sourced from reference TRBV25-1 and TRBJ1-1, is EADIYQTPRYLVIGTGKKITLECSQTMGHDKMYWYQQDPGMELHLIHYSYGVNSTEKGDLSSESTVSRIRTEHFPLTLESARPSHTSQYLCASSEHRTADSRFTEAFFGQGTRLTVV.

The chain uses TRBV5-1 and TRBJ1-1, with D possibly being TRBD1 (6 bases). V lost 6 bases to trimming and J lost 10 bases, with 19 bases between them. Germline CDR1 SGHRS, CDR2 YFSETQ. The CDR3 loop spans 13 amino acids. The CDR3 sequence: CASTPDRARRAFF. The CDR3 nucleotides read TGCGCCAGCACCCCGGACAGAGCAAGGAGAGCTTTCTTT.

This clone was seen a single time. The chain recombines TRBV6-2 or TRBV6-3 with TRBJ2-7; 10 bases line up with TRBD1. The CDR3 contains 16 residues. Germline V CDR1 and CDR2: MNHEY, SVGEGT. J lost 5 bases, V lost 4 bases, and 11 bases had no gene match. CDR3 protein: CASSSRQGAKLDEQYF. The CDR3 nucleotides are TGTGCCAGCAGTTCCCGACAGGGGGCGAAGCTCGACGAGCAGTACTTC.